The 30 T cell receptor beta chains listed next were all sequenced from one sample in a study of cytomegalovirus exposure and HLA in healthy donors. The PCR contained 60 Vbeta and 13 Jbeta primers. Here immunoSEQ multiplex PCR was the method, and the copy in TCRdb shows in-frame clones only, minus some. There are 140,000 or so clones in the sample; about 75% occur only once, and approximately 4.3% lies in the top ten. Sequences were obtained from PBMCs. The receptors derive from a man in his fifties or sixties in good health and CMV-seronegative.

CDR3: CASSPDLQRDSYEQYF. CDR3 bases: TGTGCCAGCAGCCCAGACCTGCAGCGGGACTCCTACGAGCAGTACTTC. This rearrangement joins TRBV9 to TRBJ2-7; 7 positions match TRBD2. J lost 0 bases, V lost 4 bases, and 10 bases had no gene match. There are 16 residues in the CDR3. Looked up from germline, CDR1 is SGDLS and CDR2 is YYNGEE.

This rearrangement joins TRBV9 to TRBJ1-6; D uncertain. The V gene lost 4 bases and the J gene lost 0 bases, with 8 bases spanning the gap. CDR3 length: 15 residues. Germline V gene sequence: CDR1 SGDLS, CDR2 YYNGEE. CDR3 in DNA: TGTGCCAGCAGCACCAAGAGCTCCTATAATTCACCCCTCCACTTT. Protein: CASSTKSSYNSPLHF. The whole variable domain, filled in from reference TRBV9 and TRBJ1-6, reads DSGVTQTPKHLITATGQRVTLRCSPRSGDLSVYWYQQSLDQGLQFLIQYYNGEERAKGNILERFSAQQFPDLHSELNLSSLELGDSALYFCASSTKSSYNSPLHFGNGTRLTVT.

The gene calls are TRBV11-1 and TRBJ2-5; possibly TRBD1 for D (5 bases). The tail of the sequence fits TRBJ2-7 better, so the J call may be wrong. The germline CDR1 and CDR2 sequences are SGHAT and FQDESV (reference sequence). The CDR3 is 15 amino acids. The CDR3 region has the DNA TGTGCCAGCAGCTTATGGGGCGAAAGCACCTACGAGCAGTACTTC. Translation gives CASSLWGESTYEQYF.

V gene TRBV7-3 combines with J gene TRBJ2-1; 8 nucleotides line up with TRBD2. CDR1 SGHTA and CDR2 FQGTGA come from the germline V gene. The CDR3 covers 15 residues. The V and J ends lost 6 bases and 4 bases, in that order; junction bases with no gene match: 8. CDR3 in DNA: TGTGCCAGCAGTTACGGGACTAGAGAATACAATGAGCAGTTCTTC. Translation: CASSYGTREYNEQFF.

V usage is TRBV7-2 and J usage is TRBJ1-1; no firm D call. The CDR3 runs to 14 residues. Trimming took 1 base from V and 10 from J, leaving 16 bases between them. Germline values: CDR1 SGHTA, CDR2 FQGNSA. The CDR3 DNA reads TGTGCCAGCAGCTTAGTCCTTCCAGAAGGAGGAGCTTTCTTT. Translated, it gives CASSLVLPEGGAFF.

This clone was observed a handful of times. The V gene is TRBV19, the J gene TRBJ1-2; no definite D call. There are 13 residues in the CDR3. Germline lookup yields CDR1 LNHDA and CDR2 SQIVND (reference sequence). Deletions cut 3 bases from V and 0 bases from J, with 5 bases between. CDR3 in amino acids: CASSIGANYGYTF. The CDR3 DNA follows: TGTGCCAGTAGTATTGGAGCTAACTATGGCTACACCTTC.

The rearrangement links TRBV27 to TRBJ2-7, with D possibly matching TRBD1 (6 bases). Trimming stripped 6 bases from V and 2 bases from J, with 17 bases between. The germline V gene has CDR1 MNHEY and CDR2 SMNVEV (reference sequence). The CDR3 extends over 15 amino acids. The CDR3 loop is CASSLRGIPPYEQYF. The CDR3 nucleotides are TGTGCCAGCAGCCTCAGGGGCATCCCCCCCTACGAGCAGTACTTC.

The V and J genes are TRBV27 and TRBJ1-5, with 10 bases that match TRBD1. Trimming removed 5 bases from V and 5 bases from J; junction bases left unmatched: 9. The CDR3 loop spans 16 amino acids. Germline V gene data show CDR1 as MNHEY and CDR2 as SMNVEV (reference sequence). The CDR3 region is CASSPGGTGAYQPQHF. The CDR3 bases are TGTGCCAGCAGTCCTGGGGGGACAGGGGCTTATCAGCCCCAGCATTTT.

The rearrangement uses TRBV7-2 and TRBJ1-1; tentative D call: TRBD1 (6 bases). Germline lookup yields CDR1 SGHTA and CDR2 FQGNSA. Between the trimmed V and J ends, which lost 5 bases and 11 bases, there was a span of 15 bases. The CDR3 consists of 12 residues. In nucleotides, the CDR3 is TGTGCCAGCAGCCTTAACAGGGATCACGCTTTCTTT. Protein: CASSLNRDHAFF.

The genes are TRBV7-2 and TRBJ2-5; 10 bases map to TRBD2. Germline V lookup: CDR1 SGHTA, CDR2 FQGNSA. There are 16 residues in the CDR3. V was clipped by 2 bases and J by 5 bases; unmatched bases: 8. CDR3 loop: CASSLLVAGGIETQYF. The CDR3 coding sequence is TGTGCCAGCAGCTTACTGGTAGCGGGAGGAATCGAGACCCAGTACTTC.

The V call is TRBV7-9, the J call TRBJ2-1; 8 bases agree with TRBD1. The CDR3 runs 16 residues. The V and J ends lost 2 bases and 1 base, in that order; junction bases with no gene match: 4. CDR1 is SEHNR and CDR2 is FQNEAQ in the germline V gene (reference sequence). The chain's CDR3 is CASSLPRQGSYNEQFF. The CDR3 nucleotides are TGTGCCAGCAGCTTACCTAGACAGGGGTCCTACAATGAGCAGTTCTTC.

The CDR3, as DNA: TGTGCCAGCAGCCGAGCCCGGACTAGCGGGAATATCGAGCAGTACTTC. Its translation: CASSRARTSGNIEQYF. The V and J genes are TRBV7-6 and TRBJ2-7; 12 nucleotides line up with TRBD2. Trimming at V came to 5 bases and at J to 6 bases, leaving 11 bases not matched to a gene. The CDR3 totals 16 residues. Germline assignment: CDR1 SGHVS and CDR2 FNYEAQ.

The chain links TRBV5-1 to TRBJ2-2; maybe TRBD1 (6 bases). V gave up 0 bases and J gave up 3 bases, with 9 bases separating them. The CDR3 length is 15 residues. The germline V gene has CDR1 SGHRS and CDR2 YFSETQ. CDR3: CASSLGQVYTGELFF. Written as DNA, the CDR3 is TGCGCCAGCAGCTTGGGACAGGTGTACACCGGGGAGCTGTTTTTT.

The gene calls are TRBV30 and TRBJ1-1; 7 bases agree with TRBD1. The CDR3 extends over 14 amino acids. The trim removed 2 bases at V and 3 bases at J, leaving 6 bases unmatched. The germline V gene has CDR1 GTSNPN and CDR2 SVGIG (reference sequence). As DNA, the CDR3 is TGTGCCTGGAGTCCGGGACAGATGGACACTGAAGCTTTCTTT. Translation: CAWSPGQMDTEAFF.

As regards this clone: Germline is not matched at one junction end, which may reflect a read error. Other nucleotide sequences in the sample specify the same CDR3. This chain connects TRBV7-7 to TRBJ2-2, with TRBD2 identical over 12 bases. The CDR3 contains 15 residues. Germline V gene lookup returns CDR1 SSHAT and CDR2 FNYEAQ (reference sequence). The CDR3 bases are TGTGCTAGCAGCTTAGGACTAGCGGGAACCGGGGAGCTGTTTTTT. It encodes CASSLGLAGTGELFF.

V usage is TRBV6-6 and J usage is TRBJ1-1, with 7 bases fitting TRBD1. Germline lookup yields CDR1 MNHNY and CDR2 SVGAGI (reference sequence). Trimming cost V 5 bases and J 2 bases; bases outside gene matches: 5. The CDR3 contains 14 residues. CDR3 DNA sequence: TGTGCCAGCAGTCCCGGGACAGTTAACACTGAAGCTTTCTTT. It is translated as CASSPGTVNTEAFF.

The chain links TRBV28 to TRBJ2-7; D might be TRBD1 (5 bases). Germline CDR1 is MDHEN and CDR2 is SYDVKM. The length of the CDR3 is 14 residues. Trimming left V 3 bases short and J 4 bases short, with 13 bases between. The CDR3 sequence: CASSLFSRVYEQYF. As DNA, the CDR3 is TGTGCCAGCAGTTTGTTCTCCAGGGTTTACGAGCAGTACTTC.

The rearrangement uses TRBV4-1 and TRBJ2-1; 7 bases map to TRBD1. The CDR3 totals 15 residues. The germline V gene has CDR1 MGHRA and CDR2 YSYEKL. J was trimmed by 2 bases and V by 0 bases; bases with no gene match: 1. CDR3 sequence reads: CASSQDGTAYNEQFF. The CDR3 DNA reads TGCGCCAGCAGCCAAGATGGGACAGCCTACAATGAGCAGTTCTTC.

The V call is TRBV11-2, the J call TRBJ2-7; TRBD2 might be the D (6 bases). The CDR3 totals 17 residues. Trimming cost V 5 bases and J 4 bases, with 24 bases left between them. Germline values: CDR1 SGHAT, CDR2 FQNNGV. CDR3 DNA: TGTGCCAGCAGCGCGCGACCCTTTCCGGGACTCCTATACGAGCAGTACTTC. The encoded protein is CASSARPFPGLLYEQYF.

The table lists this clone with a few counts. The genes are TRBV5-4 and TRBJ1-1; TRBD1 might be the D (5 bases). This CDR3 is 15 amino acids long. CDR1 is SGHNT and CDR2 is YYREEE in the germline V gene (reference sequence). V was clipped by 1 base and J by 5 bases, with 15 bases between them. The CDR3 nucleotides read TGTGCCAGCAGCTTGAAGGGACTTCGCGGAACTGAAGCTTTCTTT. Translation gives CASSLKGLRGTEAFF.

The gene calls are TRBV27 and TRBJ2-1; 7 bases map to TRBD1. V shed 7 bases and J 3 bases; nucleotides not matched to a gene: 6. Looked up from germline, CDR1 is MNHEY and CDR2 is SMNVEV (reference sequence). This CDR3 is 14 amino acids long. The CDR3, as DNA: TGTGCCAGCATTAACAGGGGCCTCTACAATGAGCAGTTCTTC. This gives the protein CASINRGLYNEQFF.

CDR3 nucleotide sequence: TGTGCCAGCAGACCGCCCCAGGGAAACACCATATATTTT. It yields the protein CASRPPQGNTIYF. This rearrangement joins TRBV27 to TRBJ1-3; no clear D gene. The CDR3 extends over 13 amino acids. The V end lost 6 bases, the J end lost 4 bases, and 10 bases lay between the germline ends. CDR1 and CDR2 from the germline V gene are MNHEY and SMNVEV (reference sequence).

The chain couples TRBV7-2 to TRBJ1-2; a possible D gene is TRBD1 (5 bases). The V end lost 1 base, the J end lost 5 bases, and 5 bases lay between the germline ends. Germline V gene data show CDR1 as SGHTA and CDR2 as FQGNSA. The CDR3 runs to 12 residues. DNA of the CDR3: TGTGCCAGCAGCTTAGGACAGTATGGCTACACCTTC. Amino acids: CASSLGQYGYTF.

V gene TRBV9 combines with J gene TRBJ2-2; D may be TRBD2 (6 bases). Germline CDR1 is SGDLS and CDR2 is YYNGEE. The CDR3 is 17 amino acids. V lost 0 bases to trimming and J lost 0 bases, with 12 bases between them. Written as DNA, the CDR3 is TGTGCCAGCAGCGTAGAAGGGACTGTCACGAACACCGGGGAGCTGTTTTTT. Its translation: CASSVEGTVTNTGELFF.

This clone was observed once. The chain joins TRBV7-9 to TRBJ2-1, with TRBD2 identical over 7 bases. Per the germline V gene, CDR1 is SEHNR and CDR2 is FQNEAQ (reference sequence). The J segment lost 7 bases and the V segment lost 0 bases, leaving 12 bases of the junction unmatched. The CDR3 has 17 residues. CDR3 nucleotide sequence: TGTGCCAGCAGCTTAGCGGTCGCGGGAGATGTCGGGAATGAGCAGTTCTTC. Its protein product is CASSLAVAGDVGNEQFF. The entire variable domain, with the rest obtained from reference TRBV7-9 and TRBJ2-1, is as follows: DTGVSQNPRHKITKRGQNVTFRCDPISEHNRLYWYRQTLGQGPEFLTYFQNEAQLEKSRLLSDRFSAERPKGSFSTLEIQRTEQGDSAMYLCASSLAVAGDVGNEQFFGPGTRLTVL.

Only a few counts were recorded for this clone. This chain links TRBV7-2 with TRBJ2-7; the match to TRBD2 covers 7 bases. The junction had 9 bases not matched to a gene; V was cut back by 6 bases and J by 1 base. Germline CDR1 reads SGHTA; CDR2 reads FQGNSA. This CDR3 has 15 residues. CDR3 in DNA: TGTGCCAGCAGTTTTTCGGCGGGAGTTTCCTACGAGCAGTACTTC. This translates into CASSFSAGVSYEQYF.

This clone was recorded a few times. The chain carries TRBV11-1 and TRBJ2-5, with 11 bases matching TRBD2. CDR1 SGHAT and CDR2 FQDESV come from the germline V gene (reference sequence). The CDR3 contains 15 residues. After removal of 5 bases from V and 5 bases from J, the junction contained 7 bases not matched to a gene. The CDR3 nucleotides are TGTGCCAGCAGCAACCTAGCGGGAGGAGAGGAGACCCAGTACTTC. Its protein is CASSNLAGGEETQYF.

The gene calls are TRBV5-1 and TRBJ1-1; D ambiguous. The CDR3 is 12 residues long. Trimming stripped 2 bases from V and 6 bases from J, with 8 bases between. Germline CDR1 is SGHRS and CDR2 is YFSETQ. CDR3 protein: CASSLVESEAFF. The CDR3 DNA reads as TGCGCCAGCAGCTTAGTGGAGTCTGAAGCTTTCTTT. The full variable domain, in which reference TRBV5-1 and TRBJ1-1 provide the parts outside the CDR3, is KAGVTQTPRYLIKTRGQQVTLSCSPISGHRSVSWYQQTPGQGLQFLFEYFSETQRNKGNFPGRFSGRQFSNSRSEMNVSTLELGDSALYLCASSLVESEAFFGQGTRLTVV.

The rearrangement uses TRBV5-5 and TRBJ2-7, with 7 positions matching TRBD2. CDR1 and CDR2 from the germline V gene are SGHKS and YYEKEE (reference sequence). V dropped 2 bases and J dropped 2; count of bases not matched to a gene: 13. The CDR3 is 17 amino acids. In DNA, the CDR3 is TGTGCCAGCAGCTTCCGGGACTACCCCGGGGGAACCTACGAGCAGTACTTC. It codes for CASSFRDYPGGTYEQYF.

CDR3 amino acids: CSVDPQGQGAEAFF. In nucleotides, the CDR3 is TGCAGCGTTGACCCCCAGGGACAGGGAGCCGAAGCTTTCTTT. The chain combines TRBV29-1 with TRBJ1-1, with TRBD1 matching over 9 bases. The CDR3 length is 14 residues. The ends lost 3 bases at V and 8 bases at J; junction bases unmatched: 10. Germline CDR1 SQVTM, CDR2 ANQGSEA.